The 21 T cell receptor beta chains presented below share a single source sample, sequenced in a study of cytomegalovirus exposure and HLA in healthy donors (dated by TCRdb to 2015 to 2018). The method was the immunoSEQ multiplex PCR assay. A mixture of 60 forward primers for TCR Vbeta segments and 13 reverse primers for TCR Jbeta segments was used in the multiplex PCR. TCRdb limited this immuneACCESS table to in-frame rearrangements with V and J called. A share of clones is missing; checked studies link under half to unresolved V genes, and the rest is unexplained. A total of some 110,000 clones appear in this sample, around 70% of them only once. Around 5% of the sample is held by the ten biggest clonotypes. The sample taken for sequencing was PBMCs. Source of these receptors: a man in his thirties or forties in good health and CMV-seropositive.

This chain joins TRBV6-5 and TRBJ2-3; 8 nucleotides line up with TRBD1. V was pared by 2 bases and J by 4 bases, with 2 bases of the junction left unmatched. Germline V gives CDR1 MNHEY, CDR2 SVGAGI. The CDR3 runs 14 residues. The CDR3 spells CASSYPQGADTQYF. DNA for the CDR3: TGTGCCAGCAGTTACCCACAGGGGGCAGATACGCAGTATTTT.

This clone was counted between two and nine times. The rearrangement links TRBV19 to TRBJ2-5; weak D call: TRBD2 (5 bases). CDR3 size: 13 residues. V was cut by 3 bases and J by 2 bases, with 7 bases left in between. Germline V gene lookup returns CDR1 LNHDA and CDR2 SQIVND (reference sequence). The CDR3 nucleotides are TGTGCCAGTAGTATGGGAGCACAAGAGACCCAGTACTTC. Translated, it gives CASSMGAQETQYF.

The CDR3 sequence is CASSLQGARIEKLFF. The CDR3 DNA sequence: TGTGCCAGCAGCTTACAGGGGGCCCGAATAGAAAAACTGTTTTTT. The rearrangement uses TRBV2 and TRBJ1-4; 9 bases line up with TRBD1. In germline, CDR1 is SNHLY, CDR2 FYNNEI. The CDR3 runs 15 residues. Germline trimming cut 6 bases from V and 8 bases from J; bases unmatched to any gene: 10.

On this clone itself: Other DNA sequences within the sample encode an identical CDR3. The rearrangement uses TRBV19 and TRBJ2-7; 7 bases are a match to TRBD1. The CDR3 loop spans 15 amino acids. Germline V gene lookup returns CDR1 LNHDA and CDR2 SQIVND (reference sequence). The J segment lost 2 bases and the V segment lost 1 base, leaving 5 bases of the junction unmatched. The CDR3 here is CASSIAVQGAYEQYF. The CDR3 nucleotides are TGTGCCAGTAGTATAGCGGTGCAGGGGGCCTACGAGCAGTACTTC. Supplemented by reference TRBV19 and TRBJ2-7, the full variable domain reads DGGITQSPKYLFRKEGQNVTLSCEQNLNHDAMYWYRQDPGQGLRLIYYSQIVNDFQKGDIAEGYSVSREKKESFPLTVTSAQKNPTAFYLCASSIAVQGAYEQYFGPGTRLTVT.

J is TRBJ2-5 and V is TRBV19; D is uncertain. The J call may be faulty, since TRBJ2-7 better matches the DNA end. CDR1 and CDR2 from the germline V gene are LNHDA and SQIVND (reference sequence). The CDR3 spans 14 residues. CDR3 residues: CASSSGPSSYEQYF. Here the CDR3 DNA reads TGTGCCAGTAGTAGCGGACCTAGCTCCTACGAGCAGTACTTC.

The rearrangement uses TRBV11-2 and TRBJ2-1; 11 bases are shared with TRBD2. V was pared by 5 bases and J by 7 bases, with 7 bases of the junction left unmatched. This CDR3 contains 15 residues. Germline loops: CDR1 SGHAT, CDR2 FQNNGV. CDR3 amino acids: CASSTLAGAGNEQFF. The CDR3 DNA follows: TGTGCCAGCAGCACACTAGCGGGGGCCGGGAATGAGCAGTTCTTC.

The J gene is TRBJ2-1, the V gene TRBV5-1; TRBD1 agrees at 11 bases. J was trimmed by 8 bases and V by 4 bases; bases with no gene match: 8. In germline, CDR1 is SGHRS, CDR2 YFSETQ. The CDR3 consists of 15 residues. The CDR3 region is CASSPPSGQGDEQFF. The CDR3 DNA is TGCGCCAGCAGCCCGCCCTCGGGACAGGGGGATGAGCAGTTCTTC. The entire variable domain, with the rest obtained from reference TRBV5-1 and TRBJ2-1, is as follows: KAGVTQTPRYLIKTRGQQVTLSCSPISGHRSVSWYQQTPGQGLQFLFEYFSETQRNKGNFPGRFSGRQFSNSRSEMNVSTLELGDSALYLCASSPPSGQGDEQFFGPGTRLTVL.

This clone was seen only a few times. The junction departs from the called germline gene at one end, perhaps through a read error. CDR3 in amino acids: CASSLEVGFGGF. The CDR3 nucleotides read TGTGCCAGCAGCTTGGAAGTCGGCTTCGGGGGCTTC. V and J are TRBV5-5 and TRBJ2-7; TRBD2 might be the D (6 bases). CDR1 and CDR2 (germline): SGHKS, YYEKEE (reference sequence). This CDR3 region has 12 residues.

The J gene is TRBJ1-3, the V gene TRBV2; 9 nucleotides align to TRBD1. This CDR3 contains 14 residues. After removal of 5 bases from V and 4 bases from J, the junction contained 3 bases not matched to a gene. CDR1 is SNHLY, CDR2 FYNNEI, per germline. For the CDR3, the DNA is TGTGCCAGCAGTCGGACAGGGGTAGGAAACACCATATATTTT. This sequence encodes CASSRTGVGNTIYF.

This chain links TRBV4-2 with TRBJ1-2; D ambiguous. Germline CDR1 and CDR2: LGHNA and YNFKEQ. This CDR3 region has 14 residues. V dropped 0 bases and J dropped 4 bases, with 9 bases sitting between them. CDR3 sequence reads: CASSQDRVGYGYTF. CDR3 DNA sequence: TGTGCCAGCAGCCAAGATCGCGTCGGCTATGGCTACACCTTC.

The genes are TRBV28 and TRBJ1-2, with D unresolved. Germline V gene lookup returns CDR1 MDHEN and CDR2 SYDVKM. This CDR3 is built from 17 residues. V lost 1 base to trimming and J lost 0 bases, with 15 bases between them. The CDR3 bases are TGTGCCAGCAGTTTATCCCTCGTGAGCAGGTCTAACTATGGCTACACCTTC. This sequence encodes CASSLSLVSRSNYGYTF.

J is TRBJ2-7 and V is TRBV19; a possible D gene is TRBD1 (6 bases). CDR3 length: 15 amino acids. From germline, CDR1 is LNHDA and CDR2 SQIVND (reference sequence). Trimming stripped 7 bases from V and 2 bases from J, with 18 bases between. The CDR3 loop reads CASTPYPGHPYEQYF. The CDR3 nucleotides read TGTGCCAGTACCCCATATCCGGGACATCCCTACGAGCAGTACTTC.

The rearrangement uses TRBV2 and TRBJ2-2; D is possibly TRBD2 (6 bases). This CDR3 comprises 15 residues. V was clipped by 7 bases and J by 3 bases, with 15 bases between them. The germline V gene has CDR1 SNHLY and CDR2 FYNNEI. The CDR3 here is CASKSVSGDTGELFF. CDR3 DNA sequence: TGTGCCAGCAAATCTGTCTCGGGGGACACCGGGGAGCTGTTTTTT.

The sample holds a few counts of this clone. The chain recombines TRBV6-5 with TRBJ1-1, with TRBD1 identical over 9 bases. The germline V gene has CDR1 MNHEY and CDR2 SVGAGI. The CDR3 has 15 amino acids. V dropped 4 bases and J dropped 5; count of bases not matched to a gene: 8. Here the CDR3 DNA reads TGTGCCAGCAGTTCCAAGACAGGGGGAAGGACTGAAGCTTTCTTT. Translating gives CASSSKTGGRTEAFF.

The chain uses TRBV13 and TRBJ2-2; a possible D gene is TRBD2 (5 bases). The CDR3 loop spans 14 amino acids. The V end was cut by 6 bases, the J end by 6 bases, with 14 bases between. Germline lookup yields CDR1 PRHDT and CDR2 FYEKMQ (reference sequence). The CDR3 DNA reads TGTGCCAGCAGAGACCCTTCGGGGTCCGGGGAGCTGTTTTTT. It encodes CASRDPSGSGELFF.

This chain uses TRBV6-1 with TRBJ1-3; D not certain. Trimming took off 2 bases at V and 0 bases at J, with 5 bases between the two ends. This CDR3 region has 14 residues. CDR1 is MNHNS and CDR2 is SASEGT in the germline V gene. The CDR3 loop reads CASSELSSGNTIYF. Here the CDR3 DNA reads TGTGCCAGCAGTGAACTGAGCTCTGGAAACACCATATATTTT.

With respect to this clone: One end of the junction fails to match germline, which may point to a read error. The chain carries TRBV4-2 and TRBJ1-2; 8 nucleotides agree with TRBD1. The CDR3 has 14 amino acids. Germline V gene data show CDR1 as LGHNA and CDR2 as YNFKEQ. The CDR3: CASSPQDGSGGYPF. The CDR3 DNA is TGTGCCAGCAGCCCCCAGGACGGATCAGGGGGCTACCCCTTC.

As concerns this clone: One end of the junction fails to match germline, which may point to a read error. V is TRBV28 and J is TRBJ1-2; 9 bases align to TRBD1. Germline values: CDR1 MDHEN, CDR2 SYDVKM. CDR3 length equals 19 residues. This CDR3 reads CASSLGSFIRDRANYGYPF. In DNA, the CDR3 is TGTGCCAGCAGTTTAGGATCCTTCATTCGGGACAGGGCTAACTATGGCTACCCCTTC.

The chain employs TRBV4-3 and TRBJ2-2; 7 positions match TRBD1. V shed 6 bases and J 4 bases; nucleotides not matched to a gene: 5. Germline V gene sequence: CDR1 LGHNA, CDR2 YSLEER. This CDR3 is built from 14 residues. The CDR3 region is CASRRGQGTGELFF. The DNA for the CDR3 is TGCGCCAGCAGAAGGGGGCAGGGCACCGGGGAGCTGTTTTTT.

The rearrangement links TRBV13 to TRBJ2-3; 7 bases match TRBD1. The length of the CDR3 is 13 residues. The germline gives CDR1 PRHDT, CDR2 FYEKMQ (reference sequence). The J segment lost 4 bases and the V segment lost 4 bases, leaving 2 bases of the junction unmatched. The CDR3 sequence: CASSSTGSDTQYF. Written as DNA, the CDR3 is TGTGCCAGCAGCTCGACAGGGTCAGATACGCAGTATTTT. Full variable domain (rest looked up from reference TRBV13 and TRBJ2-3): AAGVIQSPRHLIKEKRETATLKCYPIPRHDTVYWYQQGPGQDPQFLISFYEKMQSDKGSIPDRFSAQQFSDYHSELNMSSLELGDSALYFCASSSTGSDTQYFGPGTRLTVL.

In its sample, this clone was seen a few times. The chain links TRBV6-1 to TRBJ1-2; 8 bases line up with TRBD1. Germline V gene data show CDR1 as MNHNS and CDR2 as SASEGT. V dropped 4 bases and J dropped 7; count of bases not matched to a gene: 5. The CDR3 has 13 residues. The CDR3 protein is CASSAEQGAGYTF. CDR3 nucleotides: TGTGCCAGCAGTGCGGAGCAGGGGGCTGGCTACACCTTC.